Sequencing of this TCR beta chain was carried out in a study of blood T cell repertoires in COVID-19. Study background: COVID-19 samples collected from the United States, Italy and Spain covered acute and convalescent phases. T cells, B-cell-depleted T cells, or PBMCs provided the cDNA or gDNA that served as material.

Original analysis: Reference gene primer amplification gave nucleated cell count estimates. The protocol was immunoSEQ multiplex PCR, while the TCRdb copy is restricted to in-frame clones and leaves out a portion. The V and J calls and the clone size are those of that table, but D and trimming were determined from the DNA. The sample lists some 140,000 clones; around four fifths were seen once. The CDR3 is made up of 17 amino acids. CDR1 is LGHDT and CDR2 is YNNKEL in the germline V gene (reference sequence). V was pared by 0 bases and J by 3 bases, with 17 bases between. Sequenced sample: peripheral blood. This clonotype originated in a human donor in a cohort sampled during active COVID-19. J is TRBJ1-1 and V is TRBV3-1 (or the pseudogene TRBV3-2), with D maybe TRBD1 (6 bases). The CDR3 nucleotides are TGTGCCAGCAGCCAAGAATTGAGGGGAGGGGGGGACACTGAAGCTTTCTTT. Amino acid sequence: CASSQELRGGGDTEAFF.